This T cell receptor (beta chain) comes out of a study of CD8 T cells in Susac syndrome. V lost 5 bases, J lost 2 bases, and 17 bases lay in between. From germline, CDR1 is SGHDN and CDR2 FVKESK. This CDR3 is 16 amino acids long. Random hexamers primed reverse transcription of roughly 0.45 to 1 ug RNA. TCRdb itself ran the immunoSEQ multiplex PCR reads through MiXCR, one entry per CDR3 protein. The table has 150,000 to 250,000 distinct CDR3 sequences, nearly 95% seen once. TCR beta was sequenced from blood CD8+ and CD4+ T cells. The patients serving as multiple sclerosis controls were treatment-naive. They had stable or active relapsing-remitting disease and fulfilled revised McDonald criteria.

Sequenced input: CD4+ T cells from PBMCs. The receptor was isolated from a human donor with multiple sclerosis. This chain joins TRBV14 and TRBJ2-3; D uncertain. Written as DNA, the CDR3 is TGTGCCAGCAGCAGACGACTTTCCACGTTCACAGATACGCAGTATTTT. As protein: CASSRRLSTFTDTQYF.